Listed here is a single TCR beta chain. Sequenced by immunoSEQ multiplex PCR; TCRdb stores in-frame clones only, minus some. The sample has 60,000 to 90,000 clones; approximately 97% are singletons. This record belongs to a study of technical replicates of blood from several donors. With 6 bases removed from V and 0 bases from J, the gap between germline ends came to 12 bases. Germline lookup yields CDR1 MNHEY and CDR2 SMNVEV (reference sequence). This CDR3 spans 16 amino acids. The sample was T cells isolated from PBMCs. V gene TRBV27 combines with J gene TRBJ1-6, with a weak D call TRBD1 (6 bases). The origin of this receptor is a human donor in good health. The CDR3 spells CASRGQDSSYNSPLHF. The CDR3 bases are TGTGCCAGCAGAGGTCAGGACAGCTCCTATAATTCACCCCTCCACTTT.